The TCR beta chain described here comes from a study of cytomegalovirus exposure and HLA in healthy donors. Notes on the study in general: Within an earlier analysis, most TCR beta V segments proved productive either about 87% or about 30% of the time.

On this clone: Its antigen remains unknown.

Germline assignment: CDR1 SGHRS and CDR2 YFSETQ. V shed 0 bases and J shed 2 bases, with 15 bases lying between them. The CDR3 has 17 amino acids. PCR involved 60 Vbeta and 13 Jbeta primers. Sequencing was performed with immunoSEQ multiplex PCR; in TCRdb, only in-frame clones are kept and a portion is missing. In all, the sample yields under 200,000 clones. The sequenced material came from PBMCs. The chain employs TRBV5-1 and TRBJ2-1; TRBD1 might be the D (6 bases). The clonotype originates from a man under 40 in good health and CMV-seronegative. CDR3 bases: TGCGCCAGCAGCTTGGCCTACGGAGGACAGACCTACAATGAGCAGTTCTTC. Translated, it gives CASSLAYGGQTYNEQFF.